This record concerns one TCR beta chain sequence. The antigen this receptor binds is unknown. No much larger clone is present one base from it, and per-base qualities are unavailable. In Seattle, one collaborating source enrolled patients while the infection was active and tracked those patients longitudinally over the course of disease. Whole blood was collected in K2EDTA tubes by collaborating institutions according to the institutions' own protocols. Collaborator samples were shipped for TCRbeta analysis as frozen whole blood, isolated PBMCs, or DNA extracted from either sample type. Measured from the cysteine to the phenylalanine, the CDR3 is 17 residues long. Kept here is only the CDR3 DNA, which spans 51 bases and is read in frame from base 1. CDR1 and CDR2, looked up from the germline V gene, are SGHRS and YFSETQ. Germline trimming amounts to 2 bases on V and 3 bases on J, with 6 as the count of junction bases outside the gene matches.

The source of the sample is a study of blood T cell repertoires in COVID-19 (dated by TCRdb to 2018 to 2020). General notes on the study: Collaborator samples came from the United States, Italy and Spain and covered acute and convalescent phases of COVID-19. Deeply sampled blood TCRbeta repertoires from subjects exposed to, actively infected with, or recovered from COVID-19 were included in the dataset. The material from the prospective study consisted of cDNA or gDNA derived from T cells, B-cell-depleted T cells, or PBMCs. Where available, HLA class I and class II types were taken from metadata supplied by the sample provider and were not determined by assay-based typing. Samples came from the ongoing ImmuneRACE study (first 160 participants) plus 1,254 subjects from 6 global collaborators. Sample metadata almost always included a de-identified subject ID, COVID-19 status, age in years and sex. The repertoires were released in a freely available public database intended as a resource for research on the immune response to SARS-CoV-2.

TCRbeta CDR3 regions were amplified from genomic DNA by means of the immunoSEQ Assay, a bias-controlled multiplex PCR. As for the original processing: The number of nucleated cells in each sample was estimated by amplification of reference gene primers within the assay. To quantify the absolute abundance of each unique TCRbeta CDR3 rearrangement, sequence reads were collapsed and filtered. Productive Simpson clonality was computed per sample as the square root of Simpson's diversity index over productive rearrangements. What TCRdb holds here is the immuneACCESS table cut down to in-frame rearrangements. Part of the clones is not present; checked against another copy, under half of the missing clones reflect an unresolved V gene, and the others are unexplained. From that table come the V and J calls and clone size; the DNA was used to work out D and trimming. For this sample the table gives approximately 210,000 clones, of which about nine tenths were detected only once. The top ten clonotypes cover approximately 10% of the sample.

Findings and caveats that apply to the study as a whole: The amount of clinical and demographic metadata varied by source and participant and was provided uncurated.

The sequence was collected from a man in his fifties with COVID-19, enrolled during active disease. The sequence is built from TRBV5-1 and TRBJ2-1, and 12 junction bases match TRBD2. Sequencing was done on a sample of peripheral blood. The DNA sequence follows: TGCGCCAGCAGCTTCCCTCTAGCGGGGGGGAGCTACAATGAGCAGTTCTTC. This encodes CASSFPLAGGSYNEQFF.